The next 29 T cell receptor beta chains were all read from a single sample in a study of T-cell memory formation after mild COVID-19. TCRdb reprocessed the 5' RACE reads with MiXCR, giving one entry per CDR3 protein. The sample has roughly 450,000 distinct CDR3 sequences; over 15% are singletons. Sequencing input: PBMCs or a T cell subset sorted from them (not recorded which). The receptors here all came from an adult woman who had mild COVID-19 (a few samples of this study predate the infection). Cell type and time point are not known.

This clonotype was counted between two and nine times. This chain links TRBV12-3 or TRBV12-4 with TRBJ1-1; D is unresolved. The CDR3 runs 10 residues. Trimming took 10 bases from V and 11 from J, leaving 14 bases between them. The CDR3: CATRSAVAFF. DNA for the CDR3: TGTGCCACCCGCTCGGCCGTGGCTTTCTTT.

As regards this clonotype: One end of the junction is discordant with germline, which a read error may explain. This chain uses TRBV29-1 with TRBJ1-4; D is uncertain. This CDR3 region has 13 residues. The germline V gene has CDR1 SQVTM and CDR2 ANQGSEA. CDR3 nucleotides: TGCAGCGTGGAAGGGAACGTTAATGAAAAACTGTTTTTT. Translating it yields CSVEGNVNEKLFF.

The chain has TRBV7-3 and TRBJ2-3; D is perhaps TRBD2 (6 bases). With 0 bases removed from V and 3 bases from J, the gap between germline ends came to 13 bases. The length of the CDR3 is 16 residues. Germline loops: CDR1 SGHTA, CDR2 FQGTGA. The CDR3 nucleotides read TGTGCCAGCAGCTTAACGGTGGGGGGAGTGACAGATACGCAGTATTTT. Translation gives CASSLTVGGVTDTQYF.

The table lists this clonotype with a few counts. The V gene is TRBV12-3 or TRBV12-4, the J gene TRBJ1-2; 8 nucleotides align to TRBD1. The CDR3 has 13 residues. With 6 bases clipped from V and 6 bases from J, the junction kept 6 bases outside the gene matches. The CDR3 nucleotides read TGTGCCAGCAGGGACAGGGAGCTAGATGGCTACACCTTC. As protein: CASRDRELDGYTF.

The chain is built from TRBV20-1 and TRBJ1-2; TRBD1 might be the D (6 bases). Germline CDR1 is DFQATT and CDR2 is SNEGSKA (reference sequence). The CDR3 length is 14 residues. V lost 3 bases, J lost 7 bases, and 18 bases lay in between. CDR3 protein: CSASHRDLPFGYTF. DNA for the CDR3: TGCAGTGCTAGTCACAGGGACCTACCTTTTGGCTACACCTTC.

This sequence joins TRBV5-1 and TRBJ2-3; maybe TRBD1 (5 bases). CDR3 length equals 15 residues. Germline V CDR1 and CDR2: SGHRS, YFSETQ. Trimming stripped 1 base from V and 4 bases from J, with 13 bases between. CDR3 amino acids: CASSLPETRADTQYF. The CDR3 DNA is TGCGCCAGCAGCTTGCCGGAGACCAGGGCAGATACGCAGTATTTT.

This clonotype was observed a handful of times. The genes are TRBV18 and TRBJ2-3, with 7 bases identical to TRBD2. J gave up 4 bases and V 7 bases, and 5 bases lay outside the gene matches. This CDR3 has 13 amino acids. Germline V CDR1 and CDR2: KGHSH, LQKENI. The CDR3 reads CASLTSLPDTQYF. CDR3 DNA: TGTGCCAGCTTGACTAGCTTGCCAGATACGCAGTATTTT.

This clonotype was seen a few times. The CDR3 is CASGLVLLILPGQGYEQYF. The CDR3 nucleotides are TGTGCTAGTGGTTTGGTACTCCTTATCCTACCGGGACAGGGTTACGAGCAGTACTTC. This chain links TRBV12-5 with TRBJ2-7; 9 bases align to TRBD1. CDR1 and CDR2 (germline): LGHNT, FRNRAP. J was trimmed by 4 bases and V by 0 bases; bases with no gene match: 16. The CDR3 runs to 19 residues.

V usage is TRBV2 and J usage is TRBJ2-1; D is undetermined. CDR1 and CDR2 from the germline V gene are SNHLY and FYNNEI. The CDR3 totals 11 residues. Between the trimmed V and J ends, which lost 4 bases and 8 bases, there was a span of 6 bases. The CDR3 DNA sequence: TGTGCCAGCAGTGTTTATGATGAGCAGTTCTTC. Encoded protein: CASSVYDEQFF.

The chain carries TRBV7-6 and TRBJ2-7; maybe TRBD2 (5 bases). This CDR3 contains 12 residues. The V end lost 0 bases, the J end lost 5 bases, and 5 bases lay between the germline ends. The V gene's germline CDR1 is SGHVS and CDR2 FNYEAQ. CDR3 in DNA: TGTGCCAGCAGCTTAGCGGAGGACGAGCAGTACTTC. Translating it yields CASSLAEDEQYF.

This clonotype turned up a few times. The rearrangement uses TRBV7-3 and TRBJ2-1; no clear D gene. Between the trimmed V and J ends, which lost 2 bases and 9 bases, there was a span of 26 bases. The CDR3 covers 18 residues. Germline lookup yields CDR1 SGHTA and CDR2 FQGTGA. CDR3: CASSLGFRASTTMSEQFF. The CDR3 DNA is TGTGCCAGCAGCTTAGGTTTCCGGGCTTCCACAACAATGAGTGAGCAGTTCTTC.

In its sample, this clonotype was seen a few times. V gene TRBV7-9 combines with J gene TRBJ2-1; perhaps TRBD1 as D (5 bases). Trimming removed 5 bases at V and 3 bases at J, with 11 bases between. Germline values: CDR1 SEHNR, CDR2 FQNEAQ (reference sequence). CDR3 length: 14 amino acids. The DNA for the CDR3 is TGTGCCAGCAGCCACACGCAGGGCTACAATGAGCAGTTCTTC. This encodes CASSHTQGYNEQFF. The full variable domain, its missing parts supplied by reference TRBV7-9 and TRBJ2-1, is DTGVSQNPRHKITKRGQNVTFRCDPISEHNRLYWYRQTLGQGPEFLTYFQNEAQLEKSRLLSDRFSAERPKGSFSTLEIQRTEQGDSAMYLCASSHTQGYNEQFFGPGTRLTVL.

J is TRBJ2-1 and V is TRBV19; TRBD2 agrees at 9 bases. The ends lost 6 bases at V and 5 bases at J; junction bases unmatched: 5. CDR3 length equals 14 residues. Germline CDR1 LNHDA, CDR2 SQIVND (reference sequence). CDR3 region: CASRFASGDNEQFF. DNA of the CDR3: TGTGCCAGTAGATTTGCTAGCGGGGACAATGAGCAGTTCTTC.

The genes are TRBV19 and TRBJ2-7; 7 bases map to TRBD1. Germline CDR1 is LNHDA and CDR2 is SQIVND (reference sequence). The length of the CDR3 is 15 residues. After removal of 5 bases from V and 3 bases from J, the junction contained 10 bases not matched to a gene. CDR3 in DNA: TGTGCCAGTAGTCCGGGACAGAAAATCTTCTACGAGCAGTACTTC. This translates into CASSPGQKIFYEQYF.

The chain is built from TRBV7-9 and TRBJ2-3, with D tentatively TRBD2 (6 bases). Trimming took off 5 bases at V and 6 bases at J, with 18 bases between the two ends. The germline gives CDR1 SEHNR, CDR2 FQNEAQ (reference sequence). CDR3 size: 15 residues. The CDR3 nucleotides read TGTGCCAGCAGCCGTAGCGGTAGCGCAGGGGATACGCAGTATTTT. It codes for CASSRSGSAGDTQYF.

This clonotype was seen only a few times. V gene TRBV29-1 combines with J gene TRBJ1-1, with TRBD1 matching 8 bases. After removal of 4 bases from V and 0 bases from J, the junction contained 1 base not matched to a gene. The CDR3 covers 13 residues. Germline V gene data show CDR1 as SQVTM and CDR2 as ANQGSEA. The CDR3 protein is CSVAQGVNTEAFF. In DNA, the CDR3 is TGCAGCGTTGCACAGGGGGTGAACACTGAAGCTTTCTTT.

This clonotype was found a few times. Here the CDR3 DNA reads TGTGCCAGCAGCTTAGCGACCCCCCAAGAGACCCAGTACTTC. Encoded protein: CASSLATPQETQYF. V gene TRBV13 combines with J gene TRBJ2-5; D not resolved. The CDR3 sequence is 14 residues long. Germline CDR1 and CDR2: PRHDT and FYEKMQ (reference sequence). With 1 base removed from V and 1 base from J, the gap between germline ends came to 7 bases.

The gene calls are TRBV25-1 and TRBJ2-4, with D uncertain. Germline assignment: CDR1 MGHDK and CDR2 SYGVNS. Trimming left V 0 bases short and J 8 bases short, with 5 bases between. This CDR3 has 12 residues. CDR3 nucleotide sequence: TGTGCCAGCAGTGAATATAGGGACATTCAGTACTTC. Its translation is CASSEYRDIQYF.

This clonotype has only a few counts. V usage is TRBV30 and J usage is TRBJ2-7; D gene uncertain. The CDR3 extends over 11 amino acids. The germline CDR1 and CDR2 sequences are GTSNPN and SVGIG (reference sequence). V was trimmed by 0 bases and J by 7 bases, leaving 7 bases between them. CDR3 loop: CAWSVAPEQYF. DNA of the CDR3: TGTGCCTGGAGTGTAGCCCCTGAGCAGTACTTC. The full variable domain, rest sourced from reference TRBV30 and TRBJ2-7, is SQTIHQWPATLVQPVGSPLSLECTVEGTSNPNLYWYRQAAGRGLQLLFYSVGIGQISSEVPQNLSASRPQDRQFILSSKKLLLSDSGFYLCAWSVAPEQYFGPGTRLTVT.

The chain links TRBV2 to TRBJ2-4; 7 nucleotides align to TRBD1. Trimming cost V 6 bases and J 6 bases; bases outside gene matches: 5. There are 13 residues in the CDR3. The germline V gene encodes CDR1 SNHLY and CDR2 FYNNEI. CDR3 loop: CASSVAGGNIQYF. CDR3 DNA sequence: TGTGCCAGCAGCGTCGCAGGGGGAAACATTCAGTACTTC.

This clonotype was recorded a few times. The rearrangement links TRBV12-3 or TRBV12-4 to TRBJ2-7; TRBD2 might be the D (6 bases). The CDR3 has 15 residues. Trimming removed 6 bases at V and 3 bases at J, with 18 bases between. In nucleotides, the CDR3 is TGTGCCAGCAGACCGGGTATGGGACTCCTCTACGAGCAGTACTTC. Translating it yields CASRPGMGLLYEQYF.

V gene TRBV12-3 or TRBV12-4 combines with J gene TRBJ2-3, with 10 nucleotides matching TRBD1. The CDR3 runs 15 residues. V gave up 4 bases and J gave up 1 base; unmatched junction bases: 2. The CDR3, as DNA: TGTGCCAGCAGTTACGACAGGGGGCGCACAGATACGCAGTATTTT. It specifies CASSYDRGRTDTQYF.

This clonotype was seen only a few times. J is TRBJ1-5 and V is TRBV4-1; the D gene is possibly TRBD1 (5 bases). The CDR3 sequence is 14 residues long. CDR1 and CDR2 (germline): MGHRA, YSYEKL. Trimming cost V 4 bases and J 4 bases, with 11 bases left between them. CDR3 in DNA: TGCGCCAGCAGCCCGACGTGGGGGAATCAGCCCCAGCATTTT. Protein: CASSPTWGNQPQHF.

This sequence joins TRBV6-1 and TRBJ1-1; D is perhaps TRBD1 (5 bases). CDR1 is MNHNS, CDR2 SASEGT, per germline. V lost 4 bases to trimming and J lost 6 bases, with 15 bases between them. This CDR3 has 14 amino acids. CDR3: CASSVFRDPSEAFF. The CDR3 DNA is TGTGCCAGCAGTGTATTTCGGGACCCCTCTGAAGCTTTCTTT.

This clonotype has at least ten counts. J is TRBJ1-3 and V is TRBV20-1, with D uncertain. Germline CDR1 reads DFQATT; CDR2 reads SNEGSKA (reference sequence). V was pared by 3 bases and J by 0 bases, with 15 bases between. CDR3 length equals 16 residues. CDR3 nucleotide sequence: TGCAGTGCTAGTAATCGGGGATCAAGCTCTGGAAACACCATATATTTT. Translation gives CSASNRGSSSGNTIYF.

CDR3 protein: CASSFPSVGLMEETQYF. CDR3 DNA sequence: TGTGCCAGCAGCTTCCCATCAGTCGGACTAATGGAAGAGACCCAGTACTTC. This rearrangement joins TRBV11-3 to TRBJ2-5, with D maybe TRBD2 (6 bases). Between the trimmed V and J ends, which lost 3 bases and 3 bases, there was a span of 20 bases. The length of the CDR3 is 17 residues. Germline V gene data show CDR1 as SGHNT and CDR2 as YENEEA.

The chain is built from TRBV30 and TRBJ1-2; D remains unclear. Germline CDR1 reads GTSNPN; CDR2 reads SVGIG (reference sequence). CDR3 length: 13 residues. The germline V and J ends were trimmed by 0 bases and 4 bases, with 9 bases remaining between them. The CDR3 is CAWSVPGLYGYTF. CDR3 sequence (DNA): TGTGCCTGGAGTGTTCCCGGGCTCTATGGCTACACCTTC.

J is TRBJ2-5 and V is TRBV7-9; TRBD2 aligns across 9 bases. The germline V gene has CDR1 SEHNR and CDR2 FQNEAQ (reference sequence). The J segment lost 4 bases and the V segment lost 5 bases, leaving 8 bases of the junction unmatched. The CDR3 consists of 15 residues. The CDR3 nucleotides are TGTGCCAGCAGCCTGTTAGCGGGAGTTTCAGAGACCCAGTACTTC. This translates into CASSLLAGVSETQYF.

This sequence joins TRBV24-1 and TRBJ1-2, with D uncertain. V dropped 3 bases and J dropped 7 bases, with 17 bases sitting between them. Germline V gene lookup returns CDR1 KGHDR and CDR2 SFDVKD. This CDR3 spans 15 amino acids. DNA of the CDR3: TGTGCCACCAGTGATCCCATGGTCCGGGTAGGTGGCTACACCTTC. This codes for CATSDPMVRVGGYTF.